This T cell receptor (beta chain) originates from a study of blood T cell repertoires in COVID-19. About the study: From T cells, B-cell-depleted T cells, or PBMCs came the material, which was cDNA or gDNA.

CDR1 is LGHNT and CDR2 is FRNRAP in the germline V gene. Trimming shortened V by 8 bases and J by 3 bases, and 14 bases separated the two germline ends. This CDR3 contains 14 residues. As originally analysed: Reference gene primers were amplified, and this amplification served to estimate nucleated cell counts. Method: immunoSEQ multiplex PCR; TCRdb's copy keeps in-frame clones and lacks some. The DNA was the basis for D and trimming; V, J and clone size are from that table. Of about 210,000 clones in the sample, 70% to 90% were seen once. This clonotype was obtained from a woman aged 70-85 years with COVID-19, enrolled during active disease. The sample consisted of peripheral blood. This sequence joins TRBV12-5 and TRBJ1-3; D is unclear. The CDR3 nucleotides read TGTGCTAGTTCCCCGAGCGGGGATGGAAACACCATATATTTT. Translating it yields CASSPSGDGNTIYF.